This T cell receptor beta chain emerged from a study of T-cell reconstitution after alpha-beta-depleted transplantation in children. Findings and caveats of the study: Day-60 TCRbeta diversity that was high in some patients was derived from surviving recipient T cells and thymic progenitors. T-cell counts and diversity at one year following transplant were attributed mainly to newly produced T cells. Several hundred expanded graft clones reportedly gave rise to the alpha-beta T cells present about two months after transplant.

The V end was cut by 1 base, the J end by 6 bases, with 13 bases between. This CDR3 is 14 amino acids long. The V gene's germline CDR1 is SGHTA and CDR2 FQGNSA. The library targeted TCRbeta and was prepared with unique molecular identifiers. TCRdb reanalysed the PCR reads using MiXCR and keeps one entry per CDR3 protein. The sample records around 190,000 distinct CDR3 sequences, 6.6% being singletons. This clonotype was detected many times. Its matching antigen is unknown. The sample consisted of PBMCs, taken before TCRalphabeta/CD19-depleted stem cell transplant. The source of this sequence is a boy between 2 and 10 years old with acute lymphoblastic leukemia, due to receive a stem cell transplant. This chain connects TRBV7-2 to TRBJ2-7, with unresolved D. The CDR3 protein is CASSLGTFGAEQYF. For the CDR3, the DNA is TGTGCCAGCAGCTTAGGTACCTTCGGAGCCGAGCAGTACTTC.